Following are 3 T cell receptor beta chains from one sample sequenced in a study of T-cell reconstitution after alpha-beta-depleted transplantation in children. For TCRbeta, the library was prepared with unique molecular identifiers. A single record per CDR3 protein comes from TCRdb applying MiXCR to the PCR reads. Here the sample spans about 510,000 distinct CDR3 sequences, 11% being singletons. The sequencing used PBMCs, mostly from graft donor cells, collected 180 days after TCRalphabeta/CD19-depleted stem cell transplant. These receptors all come from a female patient aged 2-10 years who had a stem cell transplant for aplastic anemia, so the T cells may come from the graft donor.

This clonotype was counted between two and nine times. V usage is TRBV19 and J usage is TRBJ1-1, with D perhaps matching TRBD1 (5 bases). Germline values: CDR1 LNHDA, CDR2 SQIVND (reference sequence). The CDR3 consists of 14 residues. V lost 10 bases and J 4 bases, leaving 19 bases between the germline ends. CDR3 nucleotides: TGTGCCATCCTTGGGACCTCTGGGAGCACTGAAGCTTTCTTT. Translated, it gives CAILGTSGSTEAFF.

V and J are TRBV4-3 and TRBJ2-2, with D tentatively TRBD1 (6 bases). CDR3 length: 18 amino acids. With 4 bases removed from V and 0 bases from J, the gap between germline ends came to 18 bases. Germline loops: CDR1 LGHNA, CDR2 YSLEER. Written as DNA, the CDR3 is TGCGCCAGCAGCCCTCTTCGAGGACAGCCCGCGAACACCGGGGAGCTGTTTTTT. Translated, it gives CASSPLRGQPANTGELFF.

This clonotype was counted many times. CDR3 bases: TGTGCCAGCAGCCTCCCGGGACAGGCGAACAATGAGCAGTTCTTC. Amino acid sequence: CASSLPGQANNEQFF. The chain combines TRBV28 with TRBJ2-1, with TRBD1 identical over 8 bases. The trim removed 6 bases at V and 5 bases at J, leaving 9 bases unmatched. The V gene's germline CDR1 is MDHEN and CDR2 SYDVKM. The CDR3 is made up of 15 amino acids.